The source of this TCR beta chain is a study of Ad26.COV2.S vaccination and SARS-CoV-2 variants. Study as a whole: Once or twice, 56 days apart, Ad26.COV2.S was delivered intramuscularly.

The length of the CDR3 is 14 residues. V lost 0 bases and J lost 4, with 8 bases in between. Germline CDR1 and CDR2: ENHRY and SYGVKD. Concerning this clone: The antigen remains unidentified.

Whole-study results and caveats: Total T cell responses were possibly underestimated by TCR breadth and depth analyses. Substantial breadth was reported for post-vaccination spike-specific CD8+ and CD4+ T cells.

Treatment in this sample: around 19 received Ad26.COV2.S at low or high dose, single or two shots; 5 received placebo; per-sample allocation not given. Vaccine and placebo recipients were sampled on day 63 after the first injection. This vaccine is an Ad26 vector that expresses the Wuhan-strain SARS-CoV-2 spike. The method was immunoSEQ multiplex PCR; TCRdb's version includes in-frame clones alone and lacks a portion of them. The repertoire consists of hundreds of thousands of clones, with 92% occurring once and the leading ten covering approximately 1.7%. The source of this sequence is a person aged 18-65 years who received the Ad26.COV2.S COVID-19 vaccine or a placebo. This chain connects TRBV10-3 to TRBJ2-3; D is ambiguous. Sequences were derived from peripheral blood, sampled in a trial of Ad26.COV2.S vaccine versus placebo. Here the CDR3 DNA reads TGTGCCATCAGTGAGTCTGGGATCTCAGATACGCAGTATTTT. Translation gives CAISESGISDTQYF.